This TCR beta chain was retrieved from a study of metastatic and nonmetastatic thyroid tumors. Study-level information: Patients with malignant and benign thyroid disease provided blood and tumor or nodule tissue, whose repertoires were compared.

V was clipped by 3 bases and J by 5 bases; unmatched bases: 10. There are 16 residues in the CDR3. Germline CDR1 reads MDHEN; CDR2 reads SYDVKM. This clone came up many times. Its specificity is unknown. Distinct nucleotide sequences in the sample also encode this CDR3. Study-level points and caveats: Versus benign nodules, malignant thyroid tumors reportedly had significantly higher TCR beta diversity, in blood and tumor.

Not a single patient had been given any form of treatment at any point before undergoing thyroid surgery. As originally analysed: Construction of a distant-metastasis classifier for papillary thyroid cancer relied on CDR3 differences across clinicopathological groups. TCRdb reprocessed the PCR reads using MiXCR. TCRdb's processing, not the authors', yielded these V and J calls. The sample lists over 30,000 clones, approximately 17% occurring once. The TCR comes from a female donor with papillary thyroid cancer or a benign thyroid nodule (not recorded which). Some clones in this sample may be carry-over from other donors' samples. The V gene is TRBV28, the J gene TRBJ2-5, with 9 bases that match TRBD2. Specimen: tumor tissue. CDR3 region: CASSFGGAGGRETQYF. In nucleotides, the CDR3 is TGTGCCAGCAGTTTTGGGGGGGCGGGAGGGCGGGAGACCCAGTACTTC. Supplemented by reference TRBV28 and TRBJ2-5, the full variable domain reads DVKVTQSSRYLVKRTGEKVFLECVQDMDHENMFWYRQDPGLGLRLIYFSYDVKMKEKGDIPEGYSVSREKKERFSLILESASTNQTSMYLCASSFGGAGGRETQYFGPGTRLLVL.